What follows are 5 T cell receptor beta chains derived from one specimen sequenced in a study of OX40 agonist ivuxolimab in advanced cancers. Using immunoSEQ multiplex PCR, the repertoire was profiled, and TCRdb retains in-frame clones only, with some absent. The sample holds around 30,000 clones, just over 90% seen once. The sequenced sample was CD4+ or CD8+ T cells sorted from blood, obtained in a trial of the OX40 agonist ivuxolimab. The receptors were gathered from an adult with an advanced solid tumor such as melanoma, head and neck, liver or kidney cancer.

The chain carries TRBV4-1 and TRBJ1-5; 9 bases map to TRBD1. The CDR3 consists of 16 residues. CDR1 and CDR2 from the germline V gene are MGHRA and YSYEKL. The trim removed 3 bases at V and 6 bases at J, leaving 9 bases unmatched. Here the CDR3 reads CASSQAYRGRGQPQHF. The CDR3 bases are TGCGCCAGCAGCCAGGCCTACAGGGGGCGAGGTCAGCCCCAGCATTTT.

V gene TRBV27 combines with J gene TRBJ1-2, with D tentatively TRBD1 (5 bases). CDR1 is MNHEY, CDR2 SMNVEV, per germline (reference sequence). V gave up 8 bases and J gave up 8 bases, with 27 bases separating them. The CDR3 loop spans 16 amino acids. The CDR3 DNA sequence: TGTGCCAGCGCCTTGGGGGTCGGGGAGCGGGTAAACGGCTACACCTTC. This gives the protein CASALGVGERVNGYTF.

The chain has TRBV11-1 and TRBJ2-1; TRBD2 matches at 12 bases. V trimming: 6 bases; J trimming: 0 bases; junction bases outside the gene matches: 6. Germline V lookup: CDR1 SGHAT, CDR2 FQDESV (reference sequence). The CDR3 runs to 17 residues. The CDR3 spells CASSRGLAGPSYNEQFF. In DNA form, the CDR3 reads TGTGCCAGCAGTCGAGGACTAGCGGGACCCTCCTACAATGAGCAGTTCTTC.

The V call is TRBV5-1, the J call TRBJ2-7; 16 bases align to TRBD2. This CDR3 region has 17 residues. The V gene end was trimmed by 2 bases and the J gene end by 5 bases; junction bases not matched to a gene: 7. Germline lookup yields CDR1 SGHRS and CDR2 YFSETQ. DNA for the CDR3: TGCGCCAGCAGCTTCGCGGGACTAGCGGGGGGGGTCGACGAGCAGTACTTC. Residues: CASSFAGLAGGVDEQYF.

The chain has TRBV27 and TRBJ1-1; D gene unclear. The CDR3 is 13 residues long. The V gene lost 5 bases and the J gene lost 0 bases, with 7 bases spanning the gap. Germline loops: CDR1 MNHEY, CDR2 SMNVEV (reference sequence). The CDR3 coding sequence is TGTGCCAGCAGTCCCGACGTGAACACTGAAGCTTTCTTT. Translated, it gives CASSPDVNTEAFF.